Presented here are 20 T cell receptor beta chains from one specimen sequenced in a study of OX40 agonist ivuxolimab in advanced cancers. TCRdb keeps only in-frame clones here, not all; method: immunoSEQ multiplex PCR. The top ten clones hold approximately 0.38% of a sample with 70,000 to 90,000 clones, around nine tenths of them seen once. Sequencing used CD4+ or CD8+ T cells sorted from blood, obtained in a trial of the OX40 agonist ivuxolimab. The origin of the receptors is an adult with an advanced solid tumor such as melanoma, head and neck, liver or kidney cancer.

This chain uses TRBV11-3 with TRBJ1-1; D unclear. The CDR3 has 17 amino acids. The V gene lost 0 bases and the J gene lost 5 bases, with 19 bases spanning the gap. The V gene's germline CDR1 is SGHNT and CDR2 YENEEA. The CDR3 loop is CASSLEGRVAEETEAFF. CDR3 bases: TGTGCCAGCAGCTTAGAGGGTCGTGTCGCAGAAGAAACTGAAGCTTTCTTT.

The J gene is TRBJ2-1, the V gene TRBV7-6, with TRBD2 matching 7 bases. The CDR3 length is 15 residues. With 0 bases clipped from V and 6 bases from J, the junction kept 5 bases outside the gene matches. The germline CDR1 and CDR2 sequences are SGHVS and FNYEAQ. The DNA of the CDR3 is TGTGCCAGCAGCTTAGCGGCTAGCGGAGGCAATGAGCAGTTCTTC. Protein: CASSLAASGGNEQFF.

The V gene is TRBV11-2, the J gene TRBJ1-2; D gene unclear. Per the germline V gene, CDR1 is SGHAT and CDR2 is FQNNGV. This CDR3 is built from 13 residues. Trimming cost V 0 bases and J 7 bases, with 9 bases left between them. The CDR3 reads CASSLDTGSGYTF. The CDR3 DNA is TGTGCCAGCAGCTTAGATACGGGAAGTGGCTACACCTTC.

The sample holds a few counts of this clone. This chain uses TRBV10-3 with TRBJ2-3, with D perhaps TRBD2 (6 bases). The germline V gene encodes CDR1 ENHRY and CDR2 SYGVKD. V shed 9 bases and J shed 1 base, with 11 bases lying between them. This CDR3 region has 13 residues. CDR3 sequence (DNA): TGTGCCATGGCGGAGCGGGGCACAGATACGCAGTATTTT. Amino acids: CAMAERGTDTQYF.

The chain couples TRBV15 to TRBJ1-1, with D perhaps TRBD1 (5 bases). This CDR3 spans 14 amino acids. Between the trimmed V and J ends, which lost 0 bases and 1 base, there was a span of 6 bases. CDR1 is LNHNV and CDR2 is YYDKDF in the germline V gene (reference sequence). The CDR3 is CATSRDGGNTEAFF. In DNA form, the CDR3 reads TGTGCCACCAGCAGAGATGGGGGGAACACTGAAGCTTTCTTT.

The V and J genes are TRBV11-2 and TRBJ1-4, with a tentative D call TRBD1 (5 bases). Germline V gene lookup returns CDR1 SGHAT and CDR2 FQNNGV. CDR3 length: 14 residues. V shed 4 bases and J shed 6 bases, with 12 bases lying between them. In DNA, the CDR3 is TGTGCCAGCAGCTCCGGGACGCAAGATGAAAAACTGTTTTTT. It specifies CASSSGTQDEKLFF.

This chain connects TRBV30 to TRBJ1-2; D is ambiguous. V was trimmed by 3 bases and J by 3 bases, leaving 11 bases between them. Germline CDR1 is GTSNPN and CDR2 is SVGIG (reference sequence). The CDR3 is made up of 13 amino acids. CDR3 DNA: TGTGCCTGGAGGGTCTCCTCGGACTATGGCTACACCTTC. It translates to CAWRVSSDYGYTF.

CDR3 coding DNA: TGTGCCAGCAGCCCTCCGGGACTAGCGGACCCCTACGAGCAGTACTTC. Protein product: CASSPPGLADPYEQYF. The J gene is TRBJ2-7, the V gene TRBV5-4, with 11 positions matching TRBD2. The CDR3 contains 16 residues. Looked up from germline, CDR1 is SGHNT and CDR2 is YYREEE (reference sequence). V was clipped by 4 bases and J by 2 bases; unmatched bases: 8.

The DNA for the CDR3 is TGCGCCAGCAGCCAAGGGGACGCAGACCGGTATGAGCAGTTCTTC. This codes for CASSQGDADRYEQFF. The chain recombines TRBV4-1 with TRBJ2-1; D tentatively fits TRBD1 or TRBD2 (5 bases each). The CDR3 extends over 15 amino acids. Germline CDR1 and CDR2: MGHRA and YSYEKL. Deletions cut 1 base from V and 8 bases from J, with 15 bases between.

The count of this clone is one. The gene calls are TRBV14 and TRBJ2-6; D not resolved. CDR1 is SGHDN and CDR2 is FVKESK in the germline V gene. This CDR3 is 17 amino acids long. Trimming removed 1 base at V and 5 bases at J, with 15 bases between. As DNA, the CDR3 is TGTGCCAGCAGCCAAGTATCAGGATCCCTCTGGGCCAACGTCCTGACTTTC. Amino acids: CASSQVSGSLWANVLTF.

This chain's CDR3 is CAISELSGGSTDTQYF. The CDR3 DNA follows: TGTGCCATCAGTGAATTAAGCGGAGGGTCCACAGATACGCAGTATTTT. This chain connects TRBV10-3 to TRBJ2-3; perhaps TRBD2 as D (6 bases). The ends were cut back, 3 bases at V and 2 bases at J, with 15 bases in the middle. This CDR3 has 16 amino acids. CDR1 and CDR2 (germline): ENHRY, SYGVKD.

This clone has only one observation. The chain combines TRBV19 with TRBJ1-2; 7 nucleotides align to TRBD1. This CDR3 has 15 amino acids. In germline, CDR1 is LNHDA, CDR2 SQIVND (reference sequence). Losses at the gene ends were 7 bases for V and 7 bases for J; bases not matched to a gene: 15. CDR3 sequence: CASNGFKTGVRGYTF. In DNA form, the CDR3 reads TGTGCCAGTAACGGCTTTAAAACAGGGGTTCGTGGCTACACCTTC.

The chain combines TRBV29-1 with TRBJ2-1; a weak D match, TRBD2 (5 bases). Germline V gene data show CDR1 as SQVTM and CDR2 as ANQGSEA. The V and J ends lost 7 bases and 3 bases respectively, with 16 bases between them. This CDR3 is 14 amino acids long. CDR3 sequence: CSAKGSGDYNEQFF. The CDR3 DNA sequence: TGCAGCGCCAAAGGGAGCGGCGACTACAATGAGCAGTTCTTC.

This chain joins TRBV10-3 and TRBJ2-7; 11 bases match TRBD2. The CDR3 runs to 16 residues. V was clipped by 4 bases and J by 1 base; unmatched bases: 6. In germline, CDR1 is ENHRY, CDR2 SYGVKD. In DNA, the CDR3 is TGTGCCATCAGTGTAACTAGCGGGGGAGCATCCTACGAGCAGTACTTC. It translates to CAISVTSGGASYEQYF.

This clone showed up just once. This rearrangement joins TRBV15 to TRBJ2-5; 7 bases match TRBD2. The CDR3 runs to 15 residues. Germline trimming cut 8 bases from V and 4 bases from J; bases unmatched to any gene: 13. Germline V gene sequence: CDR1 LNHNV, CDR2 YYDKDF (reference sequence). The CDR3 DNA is TGTGCCACCGGGGGTGGGGTCCCGGGGGGAGAGACCCAGTACTTC. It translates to CATGGGVPGGETQYF. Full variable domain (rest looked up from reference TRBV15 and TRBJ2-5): DAMVIQNPRYQVTQFGKPVTLSCSQTLNHNVMYWYQQKSSQAPKLLFHYYDKDFNNEADTPDNFQSRRPNTSFCFLDIRSPGLGDTAMYLCATGGGVPGGETQYFGPGTRLLVL.

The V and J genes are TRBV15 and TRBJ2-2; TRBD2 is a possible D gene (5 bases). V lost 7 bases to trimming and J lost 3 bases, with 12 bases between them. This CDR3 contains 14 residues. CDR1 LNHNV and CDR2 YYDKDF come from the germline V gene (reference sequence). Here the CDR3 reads CATTAAGDTGELFF. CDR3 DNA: TGTGCCACCACTGCGGCCGGGGACACCGGGGAGCTGTTTTTT.

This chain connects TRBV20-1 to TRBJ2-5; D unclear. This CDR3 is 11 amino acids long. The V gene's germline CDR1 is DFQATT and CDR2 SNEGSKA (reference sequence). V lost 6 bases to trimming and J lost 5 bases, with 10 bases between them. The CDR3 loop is CSAAPGETQYF. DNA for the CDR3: TGCAGTGCCGCCCCGGGTGAGACCCAGTACTTC.

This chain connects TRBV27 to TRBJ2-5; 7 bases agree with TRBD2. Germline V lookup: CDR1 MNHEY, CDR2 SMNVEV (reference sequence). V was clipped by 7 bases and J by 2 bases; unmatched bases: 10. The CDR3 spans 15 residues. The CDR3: CASKTRGSRQETQYF. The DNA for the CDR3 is TGTGCCAGCAAAACGCGCGGGAGCCGGCAAGAGACCCAGTACTTC.

The CDR3 sequence: CASSLTAAGRSPLHF. In nucleotides, the CDR3 is TGTGCCAGCAGCTTGACAGCAGCCGGGCGTTCACCCCTCCACTTT. This chain links TRBV5-4 with TRBJ1-6; unclear D gene. This CDR3 has 15 residues. Germline V gene data show CDR1 as SGHNT and CDR2 as YYREEE (reference sequence). V was pared by 1 base and J by 9 bases, with 14 bases between.

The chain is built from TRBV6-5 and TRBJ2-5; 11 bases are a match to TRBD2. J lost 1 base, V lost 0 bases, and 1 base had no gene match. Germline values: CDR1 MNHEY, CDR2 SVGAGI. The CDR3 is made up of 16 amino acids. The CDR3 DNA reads TGTGCCAGCAGTTACTCTGGGACTAGCGGCCAAGAGACCCAGTACTTC. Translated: CASSYSGTSGQETQYF.